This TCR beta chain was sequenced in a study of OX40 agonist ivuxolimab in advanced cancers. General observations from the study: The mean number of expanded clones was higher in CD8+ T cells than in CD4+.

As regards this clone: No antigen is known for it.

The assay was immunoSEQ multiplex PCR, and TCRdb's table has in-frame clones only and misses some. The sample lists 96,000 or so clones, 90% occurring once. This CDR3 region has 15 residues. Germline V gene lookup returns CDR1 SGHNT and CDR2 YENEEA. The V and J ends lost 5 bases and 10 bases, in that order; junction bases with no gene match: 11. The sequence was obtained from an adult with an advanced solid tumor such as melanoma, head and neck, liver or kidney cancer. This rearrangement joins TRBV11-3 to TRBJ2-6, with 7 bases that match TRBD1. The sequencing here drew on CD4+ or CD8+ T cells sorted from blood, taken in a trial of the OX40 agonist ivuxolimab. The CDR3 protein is CASSRPGTASNVLTF. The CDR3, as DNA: TGTGCCAGCAGCCGTCCCGGGACAGCCTCAAACGTCCTGACTTTC. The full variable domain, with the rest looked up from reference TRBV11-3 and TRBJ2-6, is EAGVVQSPRYKIIEKKQPVAFWCNPISGHNTLYWYLQNLGQGPELLIRYENEEAVDDSQLPKDRFSAERLKGVDSTLKIQPAELGDSAVYLCASSRPGTASNVLTFGAGSRLTVL.